This is a list of T cell receptor beta chains from one sample in a study of cytomegalovirus exposure and HLA in healthy donors. The protocol was immunoSEQ multiplex PCR, while the TCRdb copy is restricted to in-frame clones and leaves out a portion. The data contain about 150,000 clones, less than 80% of them singletons. Source material: PBMCs. Receptors were obtained from a man between 25 and 39 years old in good health and CMV-seronegative. Each CDR3 is given with its conserved first and last residue. A D gene is named only where the DNA matches it firmly. Clone size is given for some rows only: seen once, a few or many times, or a class if the clone is expanded.

>TRBJ2-5|TRBV5-1|-|TRBD1
CASSLGTGRETQYF
TGCGCCAGCAGCTTGGGGACAGGGCGAGAGACCCAGTACTTC
>TRBJ1-4|TRBV13|few|TRBD1
CASSSLVGQGDEKLFF
TGTGCCAGCAGCTCCCTAGTGGGACAGGGAGATGAAAAACTGTTTTTT
>TRBJ2-1|TRBV29-1|-|TRBD2
CSVVWGGKYNEQFF
TGCAGCGTTGTGTGGGGGGGGAAATACAATGAGCAGTTCTTC
>TRBJ1-1|TRBV5-1|-|TRBD1
CASRTAGGNTEAFF
TGCGCCAGCAGAACCGCAGGGGGGAACACTGAAGCTTTCTTT
>TRBJ1-4|TRBV19|-|TRBD1
CASQLQGATNEKLFF
TGTGCCAGCCAACTACAGGGGGCAACTAATGAAAAACTGTTTTTT
>TRBJ2-1|TRBV7-9|-|-
CASSLGANEQFF
TGTGCCAGCAGCTTAGGGGCCAATGAGCAGTTCTTC
>TRBJ1-2|TRBV6-1|few|TRBD1
CASAKQGAVGYTF
TGTGCCAGCGCGAAACAGGGGGCTGTTGGCTACACCTTC
>TRBJ2-1|TRBV5-1|few|TRBD2
CASSDGTTGHNEQFF
TGCGCCAGCAGCGACGGGACTACAGGACACAATGAGCAGTTCTTC
>TRBJ2-5|TRBV6-1|-|TRBD1
CASSEALWVFRGETQYF
TGTGCCAGCAGTGAAGCCCTCTGGGTGTTCAGGGGGGAGACCCAGTACTTC
>TRBJ2-5|TRBV2|-|TRBD1
CASSQGQGPQTQYF
TGTGCCAGCAGCCAGGGACAGGGTCCACAGACCCAGTACTTC
>TRBJ1-2|TRBV6-1|-|-
CASSVSRQNGYTF
TGTGCCAGCAGTGTCAGTCGACAGAATGGCTACACCTTC
>TRBJ2-7|TRBV10-3|-|TRBD1
CAISESTPGTGGYEQYF
TGTGCCATCAGTGAGTCTACCCCCGGGACAGGGGGCTACGAGCAGTACTTC
>TRBJ2-5|TRBV7-3|-|-
CASSLLGGTQYF
TGTGCCAGCAGCCTCCTTGGGGGCACCCAGTACTTC
>TRBJ2-3|TRBV5-8|-|-
CASSVRGDTQYF
TGTGCCAGCAGCGTTAGGGGAGATACGCAGTATTTT
>TRBJ1-2|TRBV4-2|once|-
CASSQDPITGSKGYGYTF
TGTGCCAGCAGCCAAGATCCCATCACAGGTAGTAAAGGCTATGGCTACACCTTC
>TRBJ1-2|TRBV19|-|-
CASSIPASAGQIYGYTF
TGTGCCAGTAGTATTCCGGCGTCGGCGGGGCAGATCTATGGCTACACCTTC
>TRBJ2-7|TRBV9|-|-
CASSDSSLNEQYF
TGTGCCAGCAGCGACAGCAGTTTGAACGAGCAGTACTTC
>TRBJ2-2|TRBV5-1|-|-
CASSLVAYGGRTGELFF
TGCGCCAGCAGCTTGGTCGCGTACGGAGGGCGGACCGGGGAGCTGTTTTTT
>TRBJ2-5|TRBV5-1|-|TRBD1
CASSFTGDETQYF
TGCGCCAGCAGCTTTACAGGGGACGAGACCCAGTACTTC
>TRBJ2-5|TRBV18|-|-
CASSPPLAGQGRETQYF
TGTGCCAGCTCACCACCGTTAGCGGGACAGGGCCGAGAGACCCAGTACTTC
>TRBJ2-1|TRBV5-1|-|TRBD2
CASSPSGTSGGNEQFF
TGCGCCAGCAGCCCCTCCGGGACTAGCGGGGGAAATGAGCAGTTCTTC
>TRBJ1-2|TRBV19|-|TRBD1
CASSPVRQGAHGYTF
TGTGCCAGTAGTCCCGTGCGACAGGGGGCCCATGGCTACACCTTC
>TRBJ2-1|TRBV20-1|-|-
CSGRVYNEQFF
TGCAGTGGCCGCGTTTACAATGAGCAGTTCTTC
>TRBJ2-5|TRBV19|once|-
CASSKQGGQETQYF
TGTGCCAGTAGTAAACAGGGAGGGCAAGAGACCCAGTACTTC
>TRBJ1-2|TRBV29-1|-|-
CSVVSGSNYGYTF
TGCAGCGTTGTAAGCGGCAGCAACTATGGCTACACCTTC
>TRBJ1-2|TRBV9|-|TRBD1
CASSPQGDSIHGYPF
TGTGCCAGCAGCCCCCAGGGGGACTCGATTCATGGCTACCCCTTC
>TRBJ2-3|TRBV30|-|-
CAWSRDTSTDTQYF
TGTGCCTGGAGCCGGGACACCAGCACAGATACGCAGTATTTT
>TRBJ1-1|TRBV6-5|-|-
CASSPDRSGAFF
TGTGCCAGCAGTCCAGACAGGAGCGGAGCTTTCTTT
>TRBJ1-1|TRBV18|-|TRBD1
CASSPVQGEHTEAFF
TGTGCCAGCTCCCCTGTTCAGGGGGAACACACTGAAGCTTTCTTT
>TRBJ2-4|TRBV28|-|TRBD1
CASSNTGGNIQYF
TGTGCCAGCAGTAATACAGGGGGAAACATTCAGTACTTC
>TRBJ2-1|TRBV12-5|-|TRBD1
CASGPGTGVINEQFF
TGTGCTAGTGGTCCCGGGACAGGGGTGATAAATGAGCAGTTCTTC
>TRBJ1-2|TRBV10-3|-|-
CAREGRAVPNYGYTF
TGTGCCAGGGAGGGACGGGCAGTGCCTAACTATGGCTACACCTTC
>TRBJ2-7|TRBV19|once|TRBD1
CASGPGQGYEQYF
TGTGCCAGCGGACCGGGACAGGGGTACGAGCAGTACTTC
>TRBJ2-5|TRBV5-1|-|-
CASSLDSQETQYF
TGCGCCAGCAGCTTAGACAGTCAAGAGACCCAGTACTTC
>TRBJ2-7|TRBV18|-|TRBD1
CASSRQGYEQYF
TGTGCCAGCTCACGACAGGGGTACGAGCAGTACTTC
>TRBJ2-7|TRBV4-2|-|-
CASSQERSSYNYEQYF
TGTGCCAGCAGCCAAGAGAGGTCATCCTACAACTACGAGCAGTACTTC
>TRBJ2-1|TRBV6-5|-|TRBD2
CASSYSASGGDNEQFF
TGTGCCAGCAGTTACTCGGCTAGCGGGGGAGACAATGAGCAGTTCTTC
>TRBJ2-3|TRBV10-3|-|TRBD2
CAISESGGGTQYF
TGTGCCATCAGTGAGAGTGGCGGGGGAACGCAGTATTTT
>TRBJ1-5|TRBV6-1|-|-
CASSELVDNAYQPQNF
TGTGCCAGCAGTGAATTGGTGGACAACGCGTATCAGCCCCAGAATTTT
>TRBJ1-1|TRBV6-5|-|-
CASSYRTDNTEAFF
TGTGCCAGCAGTTACCGGACAGATAACACTGAAGCTTTCTTT
>TRBJ2-3|TRBV9|-|TRBD2
CASSAPAGGPDTQYF
TGTGCCAGCAGCGCCCCAGCGGGGGGGCCAGATACGCAGTATTTT
>TRBJ1-5|TRBV18|-|-
CASSKTGNQPQHF
TGTGCCAGCTCAAAAACTGGCAATCAGCCCCAGCATTTT
>TRBJ1-5|TRBV21-1|-|-
CASSAQGGARGYDDSNQPQHF
TGTGCCAGCAGCGCTCAAGGGGGGGCGAGGGGGTACGACGATAGCAATCAGCCCCAGCATTTT
>TRBJ1-2|TRBV13|-|TRBD1
CASSSRVRDRGLYGYTF
TGTGCCAGCAGCTCCCGGGTGAGGGACAGGGGCCTGTATGGCTACACCTTC
>TRBJ1-1|TRBV5-5|-|-
CASSFDGGLRAEAFF
TGTGCCAGCAGCTTTGACGGGGGTCTCAGAGCTGAAGCTTTCTTT
>TRBJ2-1|TRBV2|-|TRBD1
CATLAQGAGNEQFF
TGTGCCACCCTAGCTCAGGGGGCGGGAAATGAGCAGTTCTTC
>TRBJ1-2|TRBV9|-|TRBD1
CASSPGTDSGYTF
TGTGCCAGCAGCCCAGGGACAGATTCTGGCTACACCTTC
>TRBJ2-3|TRBV28|once|-
CASRRGTDTQYF
TGTGCCAGCAGGCGTGGCACAGATACGCAGTATTTT
>TRBJ2-5|TRBV28|-|TRBD1
CASSFIDRGETQYF
TGTGCCAGCAGTTTTATCGACAGGGGTGAAACCCAGTACTTC
>TRBJ2-7|TRBV7-6|few|-
CASSLDVGRTYEQYF
TGTGCCAGCAGCTTAGATGTGGGCAGAACCTACGAGCAGTACTTC
>TRBJ1-2|TRBV6-1|-|-
CASSETVRSSYGYTF
TGTGCCAGCAGTGAAACCGTTCGGTCTTCCTATGGCTACACCTTC
>TRBJ2-1|TRBV27|once|-
CASSLTGNEQFF
TGTGCCAGCAGTTTGACCGGGAATGAGCAGTTCTTC
>TRBJ2-1|TRBV19|-|TRBD2
CASSFRAGLGDNEQFF
TGTGCCAGTAGTTTTCGGGCCGGACTAGGGGACAATGAGCAGTTCTTC
>TRBJ1-1|TRBV14|-|TRBD1
CASSQRPGQGNTEAFF
TGTGCCAGCAGCCAGAGACCGGGACAGGGGAACACTGAAGCTTTCTTT
>TRBJ1-5|TRBV28|-|-
CASGSIGDYSNQPQHF
TGTGCCAGCGGCTCTATCGGGGACTATAGCAATCAGCCCCAGCATTTT
>TRBJ1-4|TRBV7-2|-|-
CASSLEKGRKLFF
TGTGCCAGCAGCTTAGAGAAGGGGCGAAAACTGTTTTTT
>TRBJ2-1|TRBV27|-|TRBD2
CASSLSPSGGAAEQFF
TGTGCCAGCAGCCTCAGTCCTAGCGGGGGGGCAGCTGAGCAGTTCTTC
>TRBJ2-5|TRBV27|-|TRBD1
CASSNRGLGTQYF
TGTGCCAGCAGCAACAGGGGTTTGGGGACCCAGTACTTC
>TRBJ2-1|TRBV5-4|-|-
CASSSQGTNEQFF
TGTGCCAGCAGCTCCCAGGGGACCAATGAACAGTTCTTC